The rows below give T cell receptor beta chains drawn from one sample of a study of cytomegalovirus exposure and HLA in healthy donors. Libraries were prepared by immunoSEQ multiplex PCR; TCRdb keeps only in-frame clonotypes and omits some of them. The repertoire includes about 75,000 clones, more than 65% of them detected once, and about 19% sits in the top ten. The sample consisted of PBMCs. Receptor source: a man aged 70-80 years in good health and CMV-seropositive. Each CDR3 is given without its conserved first and last residue.

v_gene: TRBV10-1; j_gene: TRBJ2-7; CDR3aa: ASSEGLAGVYEQY
v_gene: TRBV7-2; j_gene: TRBJ2-5; CDR3aa: ASSLNSGGARETQY
v_gene: TRBV6-5; j_gene: TRBJ1-5; CDR3aa: ASSYSGQGGQPQH
v_gene: TRBV5-1; j_gene: TRBJ1-4; CDR3aa: ASSPGQGPNEKLF
v_gene: TRBV5-1; j_gene: TRBJ2-2; CDR3aa: ASSLELGTSARTGELF
v_gene: TRBV7-9; j_gene: TRBJ1-5; CDR3aa: ASSLGRENQPQH
v_gene: TRBV27; j_gene: TRBJ1-6; CDR3aa: ASSRDNPNSPLH
v_gene: TRBV7-9; j_gene: TRBJ1-4; CDR3aa: ASSFGLIGEKLF
v_gene: TRBV19; j_gene: TRBJ1-6; CDR3aa: ASSATGGGSPLH
v_gene: TRBV29-1; j_gene: TRBJ2-3; CDR3aa: SSSSGPADTQY
v_gene: TRBV7-2; j_gene: TRBJ1-1; CDR3aa: ASRPDSKFMNTEAF
v_gene: TRBV28; j_gene: TRBJ2-3; CDR3aa: VSRPSGPDTQY
v_gene: TRBV21-1; j_gene: TRBJ2-5; CDR3aa: ASSNRLGGQETQY
v_gene: TRBV7-6; j_gene: TRBJ2-3; CDR3aa: ASSPSGGGHTQY
v_gene: TRBV5-1; j_gene: TRBJ2-5; CDR3aa: ASSLGVQETQY
v_gene: TRBV10-3; j_gene: TRBJ1-5; CDR3aa: AIRDTLGGQPQH
v_gene: TRBV18; j_gene: TRBJ1-2; CDR3aa: ASNRGEPNYGYT
v_gene: TRBV4-3; j_gene: TRBJ1-4; CDR3aa: ASSQEGGSAATNEKLF
v_gene: TRBV19; j_gene: TRBJ1-4; CDR3aa: ASSSGTGNEKLF
v_gene: TRBV7-9; j_gene: TRBJ2-7; CDR3aa: ASSWTGGTEQY
v_gene: TRBV6-6; j_gene: TRBJ2-7; CDR3aa: ASRKTSTYEQY
v_gene: TRBV7-2; j_gene: TRBJ1-6; CDR3aa: ASSSGNNSPLH
v_gene: TRBV2; j_gene: TRBJ1-5; CDR3aa: ASSEETGDNQPQH
v_gene: TRBV30; j_gene: TRBJ2-1; CDR3aa: AGTSGVLRSYNEQF
v_gene: TRBV27; j_gene: TRBJ2-3; CDR3aa: ASTSPRTDTQY
v_gene: TRBV29-1; j_gene: TRBJ2-6; CDR3aa: SVGGGGKGANVLT
v_gene: TRBV7-9; j_gene: TRBJ1-6; CDR3aa: ASSSRGSYNSPLH
v_gene: TRBV10-1; j_gene: TRBJ2-1; CDR3aa: ASSTDRGGSYNEQF
v_gene: TRBV19; j_gene: TRBJ2-7; CDR3aa: ASSIAPGGTVNEQY
v_gene: TRBV5-1; j_gene: TRBJ1-6; CDR3aa: ASSLDWWQGNNSPLH
v_gene: TRBV4-3; j_gene: TRBJ1-1; CDR3aa: ASSPPWGPNTEAF
v_gene: TRBV28; j_gene: TRBJ1-2; CDR3aa: ASTLEGSRGYT
v_gene: TRBV11-2; j_gene: TRBJ1-2; CDR3aa: ASSSGTANYGYT
v_gene: TRBV10-3; j_gene: TRBJ2-2; CDR3aa: AITPDRLAGGGTGELF
v_gene: TRBV4-2; j_gene: TRBJ2-7; CDR3aa: ASSQDLSSYEQY
v_gene: TRBV6-5; j_gene: TRBJ1-4; CDR3aa: ASSPGGPPNEKLF
v_gene: TRBV7-7; j_gene: TRBJ2-3; CDR3aa: ASSLGLAGSSTDTQY
v_gene: TRBV10-3; j_gene: TRBJ1-1; CDR3aa: AISGRKGGTGGTEAF
v_gene: TRBV7-3; j_gene: TRBJ1-1; CDR3aa: ASSPQGDTEAF
v_gene: TRBV6-5; j_gene: TRBJ1-2; CDR3aa: ASKRQGDGYT
v_gene: TRBV4-3; j_gene: TRBJ2-5; CDR3aa: ASSQDRASQETQY
v_gene: TRBV11-1; j_gene: TRBJ1-2; CDR3aa: ASSGLNYGYT
v_gene: TRBV13; j_gene: TRBJ2-5; CDR3aa: ASSLGGQGDRAQY
v_gene: TRBV4-3; j_gene: TRBJ1-6; CDR3aa: ASSQDLGQGASPLH
v_gene: TRBV6-6; j_gene: TRBJ1-5; CDR3aa: ASSYSDNPNQPQH
v_gene: TRBV7-2; j_gene: TRBJ1-3; CDR3aa: ASRSGGNSGNTIY
v_gene: TRBV5-1; j_gene: TRBJ2-1; CDR3aa: ASSFGGGSSYNEQF
v_gene: TRBV7-7; j_gene: TRBJ2-5; CDR3aa: ASSLGTSGVETQY
v_gene: TRBV10-3; j_gene: TRBJ2-5; CDR3aa: AISVAGGHQETQY
v_gene: TRBV20-1; j_gene: TRBJ1-4; CDR3aa: SAWGGEKLF
v_gene: TRBV19; j_gene: TRBJ2-3; CDR3aa: ATGGSGTQY
v_gene: TRBV6-5; j_gene: TRBJ2-2; CDR3aa: ASSYSTYPNTGELF
v_gene: TRBV4-3; j_gene: TRBJ2-3; CDR3aa: ASSQGTGPGTDTQY
v_gene: TRBV5-6; j_gene: TRBJ2-5; CDR3aa: ASSLYETQY
v_gene: TRBV18; j_gene: TRBJ2-1; CDR3aa: ASSRTSPNEQF